This paragraph covers one T cell receptor (beta chain) sequence. Which antigen it targets is not known. The input lacks base qualities; no much larger clone sits a single base away. This record belongs to a study of cytomegalovirus exposure and HLA in healthy donors (dated by TCRdb to about 2017). Background for the entire study: According to a later analysis, the 120 or so validation repertoires were produced on the same platform as the roughly 600 repertoires of the first cohort. High-throughput TCR immunosequencing, statistical association of individual TCRs with disease status, and machine learning were combined to predict cytomegalovirus infection status. The study aimed to test whether signatures of past pathogen exposure could be identified by cataloging public T cell receptors. Along with the roughly 700-subject first cohort, a separate validation cohort of over 90 different subjects was used. Paper-wide results and their limitations: In vitro tests confirmed that a few of the cytomegalovirus-associated TCR beta chains recognize cytomegalovirus antigens. Of the cluster scores, 94% were above 0 in a later analysis, which found that TCRs clustered in the first cohort also tended to co-occur in the 120 or so validation repertoires. All 120 or so repertoires were used to score co-occurrence in the validation cohort in a later analysis, because that analysis had no HLA typing for the cohort. The study listed 150 to 200 TCR beta chains as associated with cytomegalovirus. In both the original and validation cohorts, the classifier was reported to diagnose cytomegalovirus status with high specificity and sensitivity. Most TCR sequences were observed very rarely across donors, whereas some public TCRs were present in many individuals. The authors suggested that the approach could potentially be generalized to other disease states and immunological phenotypes.

The method was the immunoSEQ multiplex PCR assay. Per the authors' processing: A statistical classification framework was built to diagnose cytomegalovirus status from the catalog of TCR beta chain sequences. Sourced from immuneACCESS, this table was stored by TCRdb with only in-frame sequences that have V and J called. A share of the clones is absent; for the studies checked, an unresolved V gene accounts for under half, and the remainder has no known explanation. Clone size and V and J calls were adopted from that table, with D and trimming inferred from the DNA. This sample is represented by about 200,000 clones; roughly three quarters of them were singletons. The ten largest clones represent 1% to 1.5% of the sample. Donors formed part of the validation cohort, which comprised over a hundred subjects and was distinct from the first cohort of 666 subjects. The CDR3 contains 14 residues, cysteine and phenylalanine counted. Only the CDR3 DNA is retained, 42 bases long and in frame from the first base. In the germline V gene (reference sequence), CDR1 corresponds to GTSNPN and CDR2 to SVGIG. Trimming takes 3 bases off V and 2 bases off J; junction bases not matched to a gene: 3.

The rearrangement combines TRBV30 with TRBJ2-7; 11 central bases correspond to TRBD1. The sample taken for sequencing was PBMCs. This clonotype originated in a woman under 40 in good health and CMV-seronegative. The bases read TGTGCCTGGAGGTGGGGACAGGGGGCCTACGAGCAGTACTTC. This translates into CAWRWGQGAYEQYF.